The 6 T cell receptor beta chains below all came from one sample that was sequenced in a study of cytomegalovirus exposure and HLA in healthy donors. The PCR was carried out with 60 Vbeta primers and 13 Jbeta primers. Sequencing used immunoSEQ multiplex PCR; TCRdb keeps in-frame clones, though not all of them. The sample has over 200,000 clones; approximately 82% are singletons. The sequenced sample was PBMCs. The receptors come from a male donor in good health and CMV-seronegative.

The rearrangement uses TRBV6-1 and TRBJ2-7; 11 nucleotides agree with TRBD1. Trimming removed 9 bases from V and 3 bases from J; junction bases left unmatched: 10. The CDR3 loop spans 15 amino acids. Germline CDR1 MNHNS, CDR2 SASEGT. The CDR3: CASSRDRGSIYEQYF. CDR3 DNA sequence: TGTGCCAGTTCCCGGGACAGGGGGTCTATCTACGAGCAGTACTTC.

The rearrangement links TRBV28 to TRBJ1-5, with D hard to call. The CDR3 contains 16 residues. Germline CDR1 reads MDHEN; CDR2 reads SYDVKM. V was cut by 5 bases and J by 6 bases, with 20 bases left in between. DNA for the CDR3: TGTGCCAGCAGTCCACAGAGTCCTTTAGGTGGTCAGCCCCAGCATTTT. Translating gives CASSPQSPLGGQPQHF.

V and J are TRBV5-1 and TRBJ2-7; TRBD1 matches at 7 bases. Germline V gene data show CDR1 as SGHRS and CDR2 as YFSETQ. The CDR3 length is 15 residues. V trimming: 5 bases; J trimming: 0 bases; junction bases outside the gene matches: 8. The CDR3 DNA sequence: TGCGCCAGCAGTAATACAGGGGTAGGCTCCTACGAGCAGTACTTC. Its translation: CASSNTGVGSYEQYF.

The chain uses TRBV5-4 and TRBJ2-5; a weak D match, TRBD1 (6 bases). Germline V lookup: CDR1 SGHNT, CDR2 YYREEE (reference sequence). V was clipped by 1 base and J by 2 bases, with 15 bases between them. This CDR3 has 16 residues. In nucleotides, the CDR3 is TGTGCCAGCAGCTTGTTTGGCACCAGGGGTCAAGAGACCCAGTACTTC. Translating it yields CASSLFGTRGQETQYF.

The chain recombines TRBV29-1 with TRBJ1-2; D call uncertain. CDR1 is SQVTM, CDR2 ANQGSEA, per germline. V dropped 4 bases and J dropped 4 bases, with 13 bases sitting between them. The CDR3 totals 13 residues. The CDR3 region has the DNA TGCAGCGTTGTTCGGGAGACGAGCTATGGCTACACCTTC. This gives the protein CSVVRETSYGYTF.

The V gene is TRBV11-2, the J gene TRBJ2-1; no reliable D call. CDR1 and CDR2 (germline): SGHAT, FQNNGV. V was shortened by 1 base and J by 5 bases, with 12 bases between the two germline ends. This CDR3 region has 15 residues. CDR3 sequence (DNA): TGTGCCAGCAGCTTAGTGCACCGCCCGGACAATGAGCAGTTCTTC. Amino acids: CASSLVHRPDNEQFF. Complete variable domain (other parts from reference TRBV11-2 and TRBJ2-1): EAGVAQSPRYKIIEKRQSVAFWCNPISGHATLYWYQQILGQGPKLLIQFQNNGVVDDSQLPKDRFSAERLKGVDSTLKIQPAKLEDSAVYLCASSLVHRPDNEQFFGPGTRLTVL.